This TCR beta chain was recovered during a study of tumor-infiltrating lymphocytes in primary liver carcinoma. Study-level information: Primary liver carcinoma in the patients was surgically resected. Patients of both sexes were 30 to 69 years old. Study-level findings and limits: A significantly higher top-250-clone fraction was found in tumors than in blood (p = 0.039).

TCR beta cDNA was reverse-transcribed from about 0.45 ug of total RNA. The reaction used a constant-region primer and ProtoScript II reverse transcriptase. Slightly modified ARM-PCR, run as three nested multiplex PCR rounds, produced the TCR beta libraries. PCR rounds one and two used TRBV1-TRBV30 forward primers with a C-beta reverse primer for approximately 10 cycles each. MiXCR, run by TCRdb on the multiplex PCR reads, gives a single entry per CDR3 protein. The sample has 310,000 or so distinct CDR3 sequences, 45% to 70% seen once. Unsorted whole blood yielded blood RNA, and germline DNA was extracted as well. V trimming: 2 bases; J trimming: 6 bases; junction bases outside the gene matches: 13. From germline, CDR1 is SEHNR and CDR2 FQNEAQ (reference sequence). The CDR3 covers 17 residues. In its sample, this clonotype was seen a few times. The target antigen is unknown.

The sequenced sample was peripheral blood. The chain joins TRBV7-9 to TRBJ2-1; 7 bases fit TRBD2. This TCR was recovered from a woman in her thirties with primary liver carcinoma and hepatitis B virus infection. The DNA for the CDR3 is TGTGCCAGCAGCTTACTGCTACAAAGGACTAGTTTCAATGAGCAGTTCTTC. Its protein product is CASSLLLQRTSFNEQFF.